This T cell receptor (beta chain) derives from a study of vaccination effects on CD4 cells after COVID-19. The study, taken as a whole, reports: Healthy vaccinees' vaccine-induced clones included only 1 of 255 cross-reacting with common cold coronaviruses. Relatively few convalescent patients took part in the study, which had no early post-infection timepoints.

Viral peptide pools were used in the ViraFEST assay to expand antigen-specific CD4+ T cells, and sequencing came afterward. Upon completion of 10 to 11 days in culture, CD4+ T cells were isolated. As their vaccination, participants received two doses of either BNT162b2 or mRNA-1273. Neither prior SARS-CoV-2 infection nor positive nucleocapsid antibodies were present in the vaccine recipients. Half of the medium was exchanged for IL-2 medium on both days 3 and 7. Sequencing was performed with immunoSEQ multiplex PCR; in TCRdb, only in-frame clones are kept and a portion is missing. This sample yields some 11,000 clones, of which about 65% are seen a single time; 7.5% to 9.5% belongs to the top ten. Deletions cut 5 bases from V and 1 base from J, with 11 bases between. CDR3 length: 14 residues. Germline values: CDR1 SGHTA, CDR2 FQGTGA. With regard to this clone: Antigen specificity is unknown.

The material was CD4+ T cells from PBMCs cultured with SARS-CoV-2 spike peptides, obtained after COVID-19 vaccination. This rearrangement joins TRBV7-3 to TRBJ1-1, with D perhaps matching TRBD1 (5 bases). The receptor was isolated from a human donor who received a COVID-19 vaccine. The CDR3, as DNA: TGTGCCAGCAGCCTCTTGGGGGGGAACACTGAAGCTTTCTTT. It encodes CASSLLGGNTEAFF. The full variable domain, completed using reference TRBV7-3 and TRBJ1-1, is GAGVSQTPSNKVTEKGKYVELRCDPISGHTALYWYRQSLGQGPEFLIYFQGTGAADDSGLPNDRFFAVRPEGSVSTLKIQRTERGDSAVYLCASSLLGGNTEAFFGQGTRLTVV.